The rows below give T cell receptor beta chains drawn from one sample of a study of graft-versus-host responses after intestinal transplantation. Produced via immunoSEQ multiplex PCR; TCRdb's table is partial and in-frame only. Of over 70,000 clones in the sample, roughly 94% were seen once. These receptors lack a known antigen. This sample comprised unstimulated CD8+ T cells sorted from spleen or lymph node cells, obtained before intestinal transplant. These receptors came from a human donor who received an intestinal transplant. The CDR3 runs from the conserved cysteine through the conserved F or W. Each record gives: CDR3 protein, CDR3 DNA, D gene, V gene, clone size, J gene. The D gene is left open where the match is weak. Clone size appears in some rows only: once, few, many, or a class for an expanded clone.

CASSAGNEQFF TGTGCCAGCAGCGCCGGCAATGAGCAGTTCTTC - TRBV9 - TRBJ2-1
CASSLGMWGQYF TGTGCCAGCAGCTTGGGTATGTGGGGGCAGTATTTT - TRBV5-6 once TRBJ2-3
CASSSGREAFF TGTGCCAGCAGTTCCGGACGGGAAGCTTTCTTT - TRBV6-1 - TRBJ1-1
CASSESDEQFF TGTGCCAGCAGTGAGTCCGATGAGCAGTTCTTC - TRBV2 - TRBJ2-1
CASSLLRGRPEAFF TGCGCCAGCAGCCTCCTCAGGGGGCGGCCTGAAGCTTTCTTT TRBD1 TRBV4-1 - TRBJ1-1
CASSERQPTRNTEAFF TGTGCCAGCAGTGAGAGGCAGCCAACCAGGAACACTGAAGCTTTCTTT - TRBV6-1 - TRBJ1-1
CATRQREKSYNEQFF TGTGCCACCCGTCAGCGGGAGAAGTCCTACAATGAGCAGTTCTTC TRBD2 TRBV15 once TRBJ2-1
CASSRTSGSWGIGEQFF TGTGCCAGCAGCCGGACTAGCGGCTCCTGGGGAATAGGTGAGCAGTTCTTC TRBD2 TRBV5-4 once TRBJ2-1
CASSQARFADTQYF TGCGCCAGCAGCCAAGCCCGTTTTGCAGATACGCAGTATTTT - TRBV4-1 - TRBJ2-3
CASSQDRNGPTSYEQYF TGTGCCAGCAGCCAAGATCGGAACGGGCCGACCTCCTACGAGCAGTACTTC - TRBV4-2 - TRBJ2-7
CASSPRVGEKLFF TGTGCCAGCAGTCCCAGGGTGGGCGAAAAACTGTTTTTT - TRBV2 - TRBJ1-4
CASSYSRAGEQFF TGTGCCAGCAGTTACTCGCGAGCGGGTGAGCAGTTCTTC - TRBV6-5 - TRBJ2-1
CASSATGGKETQYF TGTGCCAGCAGCGCGACAGGGGGCAAAGAGACCCAGTACTTC TRBD1 TRBV7-6 - TRBJ2-5
CASSYGGRGNTEAFF TGTGCCAGCAGTTACGGAGGGCGCGGGAACACTGAAGCTTTCTTT - TRBV6-5 once TRBJ1-1
CASTTSGSREAGELFF TGTGCCAGCACCACTAGCGGGAGTAGGGAGGCCGGGGAGCTGTTTTTT TRBD2 TRBV4-2 - TRBJ2-2
CASSLTDYEQYF TGTGCCAGCAGCTTAACCGACTACGAGCAGTACTTC - TRBV7-9 - TRBJ2-7
CASSLGDYEQYF TGTGCCAGCAGCTTAGGGGATTACGAGCAGTACTTC - TRBV7-6 - TRBJ2-7
CASSREGAYNEQFF TGTGCCAGCAGCCGGGAGGGAGCCTACAATGAGCAGTTCTTC TRBD2 TRBV2 - TRBJ2-1
CASSPTGGYQETQYF TGTGCCAGCAGCCCTACAGGGGGTTACCAAGAGACCCAGTACTTC TRBD1 TRBV9 - TRBJ2-5
CASSPNPGATEAFF TGTGCCAGCAGCCCAAACCCGGGAGCCACTGAAGCTTTCTTT - TRBV5-1 - TRBJ1-1
CASSLGGAGTEAFF TGTGCCAGCAGTTTAGGGGGCGCGGGGACTGAAGCTTTCTTT - TRBV27 once TRBJ1-1
CASSYGSEAFF TGTGCCAGCAGTTATGGGAGTGAAGCTTTCTTT - TRBV6-5 - TRBJ1-1